The 30 T cell receptor beta chains reported below all come from one sample, sequenced in a study of CD8+CD57+ T cells in acquired aplastic anemia. Selection for sequencing was limited to patients who had shown CD8+CD57+ cell expansion by flow cytometry. TCR beta VDJ combinations and CDR3 sequences were profiled from genomic DNA. TCRdb used MiXCR to reprocess the reads, holding one entry per CDR3 protein. Among 450,000 to 600,000 distinct CDR3 sequences listed, roughly a third were seen once. Sample: sorted CD4+, CD8+, or CD8+CD57+ T cells (not recorded which) from PBMCs. Receptor source: a human donor with aplastic anemia.

This clonotype occurred many times. This chain's CDR3 is CASSVAGTLNYGYTF. CDR3 bases: TGTGCCAGCAGCGTAGCAGGGACTCTTAACTATGGCTACACCTTC. V gene TRBV9 combines with J gene TRBJ1-2; possibly TRBD1 for D (5 bases). CDR1 and CDR2 from the germline V gene are SGDLS and YYNGEE. The CDR3 length is 15 residues. Trimming took 0 bases from V and 1 from J, leaving 10 bases between them.

Remarks on this clonotype: It may be a read error: a sequence one base away is much more abundant. CDR3 residues: CASSVWREGEQFF. In DNA form, the CDR3 reads TGCGCCAGCAGTGTCTGGCGGGAGGGGGAGCAGTTCTTC. The chain carries TRBV10-1 and TRBJ2-1; 9 bases are shared with TRBD2. With 4 bases clipped from V and 10 bases from J, the junction kept 5 bases outside the gene matches. The CDR3 covers 13 residues. Germline V gene data show CDR1 as WNHNN and CDR2 as SYGVQD (reference sequence).

The gene calls are TRBV2 and TRBJ2-7; D unclear. From germline, CDR1 is SNHLY and CDR2 FYNNEI. V was trimmed by 5 bases and J by 7 bases, leaving 21 bases between them. The length of the CDR3 is 15 residues. CDR3 in DNA: TGTGCCAGCAGTCGTTTCCCCGCGGATGGTGGGGAGCAGTACTTC. It encodes CASSRFPADGGEQYF.

This clonotype was seen repeatedly, ten times or more. The chain employs TRBV5-1 and TRBJ1-6; D ambiguous. Germline V gives CDR1 SGHRS, CDR2 YFSETQ. The CDR3 spans 14 residues. Trimming took 0 bases from V and 10 from J, leaving 11 bases between them. CDR3 bases: TGCGCCAGCAGCTTGGGGCAGGACGGGTCACCCCTCCACTTT. Protein: CASSLGQDGSPLHF. Supplemented by reference TRBV5-1 and TRBJ1-6, the full variable domain reads KAGVTQTPRYLIKTRGQQVTLSCSPISGHRSVSWYQQTPGQGLQFLFEYFSETQRNKGNFPGRFSGRQFSNSRSEMNVSTLELGDSALYLCASSLGQDGSPLHFGNGTRLTVT.

The chain couples TRBV7-3 to TRBJ1-1; 9 positions agree with TRBD1. The CDR3 runs to 17 residues. Unmatched junction bases numbered 11, after V lost 5 bases and J lost 1 base. Germline lookup yields CDR1 SGHTA and CDR2 FQGTGA. The CDR3 loop reads CASSVDRGWNRNTEAFF. Written as DNA, the CDR3 is TGTGCCAGCAGCGTCGACAGGGGGTGGAATCGGAACACTGAAGCTTTCTTT.

V usage is TRBV27 and J usage is TRBJ2-2; D perhaps matches TRBD2 (5 bases). The CDR3 covers 12 residues. The V end was cut by 10 bases, the J end by 2 bases, with 8 bases between. Germline V gene sequence: CDR1 MNHEY, CDR2 SMNVEV (reference sequence). CDR3 DNA: TGTGCCACTCGACTAAACACCGGGGAGCTGTTTTTT. Translating it yields CATRLNTGELFF.

This clonotype appeared many times. This chain connects TRBV10-2 to TRBJ1-3, with D maybe TRBD1 (5 bases). The CDR3 has 15 residues. Trimming removed 6 bases from V and 0 bases from J, with 12 bases in between. The germline gives CDR1 WSHSY, CDR2 SAAADI. The CDR3 coding sequence is TGCGCCAGCAGAGGGACTCTTAGCTCTGGAAACACCATATATTTT. It specifies CASRGTLSSGNTIYF.

In this sample, this clonotype turned up a few times. Being one base from a much bigger clone, this may be a read error. The chain carries TRBV7-9 and TRBJ1-5; 8 bases align to TRBD1. The V gene's germline CDR1 is SEHNR and CDR2 FQNEAQ (reference sequence). The CDR3 has 15 amino acids. CDR3 in DNA: TGTGCCCGCAGCCTCGCGACAGGGGTGGGACAGCCCCAGCATTTT. This translates into CARSLATGVGQPQHF.

This clonotype was picked up many times. This chain connects TRBV24-1 to TRBJ2-2, with D perhaps TRBD1 (7 bases). The CDR3 has 17 amino acids. Germline CDR1 KGHDR, CDR2 SFDVKD. V was pared by 4 bases and J by 3 bases, with 17 bases between. In nucleotides, the CDR3 is TGTGCCACCAGTGACGCCCTCCAGGGGGACTACACCGGGGAGCTGTTTTTT. It specifies CATSDALQGDYTGELFF.

The genes are TRBV28 and TRBJ1-6; no firm D call. The CDR3 totals 13 residues. V dropped 7 bases and J dropped 7 bases, with 11 bases sitting between them. Per the germline V gene, CDR1 is MDHEN and CDR2 is SYDVKM. The CDR3 loop reads CASKRESNSPLHF. The CDR3 coding sequence is TGTGCCAGCAAGCGGGAGTCGAATTCACCCCTCCACTTT.

This clonotype was picked up a small number of times. CDR3 DNA sequence: TGTGCCAGCAACCACGGACAGGGGAGGGGGAACACTGAAGCTTTCTTT. Amino acid sequence: CASNHGQGRGNTEAFF. The chain employs TRBV6-1 and TRBJ1-1; 9 bases map to TRBD1. CDR3 length: 16 residues. With V trimmed by 7 bases and J by 1 base, 10 bases remained unmatched. From germline, CDR1 is MNHNS and CDR2 SASEGT.

The chain is built from TRBV27 and TRBJ2-7, with TRBD1 matching over 9 bases. Germline CDR1 reads MNHEY; CDR2 reads SMNVEV (reference sequence). This CDR3 is 16 amino acids long. V gave up 7 bases and J gave up 5 bases; unmatched junction bases: 15. As DNA, the CDR3 is TGTGCCAGCACACCAGCATCCGGGACAGGGAGCAACGAGCAGTACTTC. Its translation: CASTPASGTGSNEQYF.

This sequence joins TRBV20-1 and TRBJ1-1; D perhaps matches TRBD1 (6 bases). The germline V gene encodes CDR1 DFQATT and CDR2 SNEGSKA (reference sequence). The CDR3 sequence is 13 residues long. V lost 8 bases and J lost 1, with 14 bases in between. Here the CDR3 DNA reads TGCAGTTTGGAGGGGGTGGGGAACACTGAAGCTTTCTTT. This codes for CSLEGVGNTEAFF.

This clonotype was observed many times. The CDR3 spells CASRRTRAMNTEAFF. The CDR3 bases are TGTGCCAGTAGACGAACCCGAGCGATGAACACTGAAGCTTTCTTT. V gene TRBV19 combines with J gene TRBJ1-1; D gene uncertain. The CDR3 runs to 15 residues. The germline V gene encodes CDR1 LNHDA and CDR2 SQIVND (reference sequence). V gave up 6 bases and J gave up 0 bases, with 14 bases separating them.

This chain connects TRBV10-3 to TRBJ1-1; possibly TRBD1 for D (6 bases). V was clipped by 7 bases and J by 1 base, with 10 bases between them. CDR1 is ENHRY, CDR2 SYGVKD, per germline. This CDR3 spans 13 amino acids. The CDR3, as DNA: TGTGCCATCAAAGGACAGCCGAACACTGAAGCTTTCTTT. It translates to CAIKGQPNTEAFF.

This clonotype was recorded many times. The chain recombines TRBV7-2 with TRBJ2-7, with 9 bases matching TRBD2. J lost 0 bases, V lost 3 bases, and 3 bases had no gene match. Germline V gene data show CDR1 as SGHTA and CDR2 as FQGNSA. The CDR3 extends over 15 amino acids. The CDR3 coding sequence is TGTGCCAGCAGCTTCAGCGGGGGGCCCTCCTACGAGCAGTACTTC. Translated, it gives CASSFSGGPSYEQYF. Looking up the rest from reference TRBV7-2 and TRBJ2-7 gives the full variable domain: GAGVSQSPSNKVTEKGKDVELRCDPISGHTALYWYRQSLGQGLEFLIYFQGNSAPDKSGLPSDRFSAERTGGSVSTLTIQRTQQEDSAVYLCASSFSGGPSYEQYFGPGTRLTVT.

The chain employs TRBV4-1 and TRBJ2-3; 13 nucleotides match TRBD2. Germline V CDR1 and CDR2: MGHRA, YSYEKL. V shed 0 bases, J shed 9 bases, and the junction held 9 bases outside the gene matches. The CDR3 contains 17 residues. The CDR3, as DNA: TGCGCCAGCAGCCAAGATGGACTAGCGGGGGTTATGAAAACGCAGTATTTT. This encodes CASSQDGLAGVMKTQYF.

This clonotype was counted a few times. The rearrangement joins TRBV7-9 to TRBJ1-1; TRBD1 is a possible D gene (6 bases). This CDR3 spans 14 amino acids. The V gene's germline CDR1 is SEHNR and CDR2 FQNEAQ (reference sequence). With 4 bases removed from V and 1 base from J, the gap between germline ends came to 10 bases. In nucleotides, the CDR3 is TGTGCCAGCAGCTCTGTGGGGGCGAACACTGAAGCTTTCTTT. Translation: CASSSVGANTEAFF.

This clonotype was seen ten or more times. The J gene is TRBJ2-5, the V gene TRBV2, with TRBD1 matching 8 bases. CDR3 length equals 15 residues. J was trimmed by 6 bases and V by 6 bases; bases with no gene match: 12. CDR1 and CDR2 (germline): SNHLY, FYNNEI. CDR3 loop: CASRDYRTGRQTQYF. DNA of the CDR3: TGTGCCAGCAGAGACTACAGGACAGGGCGGCAGACCCAGTACTTC.

This clonotype was seen repeatedly, ten times or more. CDR3 residues: CASSISGQPVTDTQYF. The DNA of the CDR3 is TGTGCCAGTAGTATTTCGGGACAACCAGTAACAGATACGCAGTATTTT. The V call is TRBV19, the J call TRBJ2-3; possibly TRBD1 for D (6 bases). V lost 3 bases to trimming and J lost 3 bases, with 16 bases between them. This CDR3 region has 16 residues. The V gene's germline CDR1 is LNHDA and CDR2 SQIVND (reference sequence).

The chain carries TRBV6-5 and TRBJ2-3, with 8 nucleotides matching TRBD1. Germline-derived CDR1 and CDR2 are MNHEY and SVGAGI. The CDR3 extends over 14 amino acids. Losses at the gene ends were 8 bases for V and 2 bases for J; bases not matched to a gene: 6. The CDR3 DNA reads as TGTGCCAGCCGGATGACAGGGGCCACAGATACGCAGTATTTT. Its protein is CASRMTGATDTQYF.

This clonotype has only a few counts. The rearrangement uses TRBV5-5 and TRBJ1-6; possible D gene TRBD1, 5 bases. V was cut by 0 bases and J by 12 bases, with 16 bases left in between. CDR1 is SGHKS and CDR2 is YYEKEE in the germline V gene (reference sequence). The CDR3 length is 15 residues. CDR3 in DNA: TGTGCCAGCAGCTTGGTAGGGGCAGGAAAGGGACCCCTCCACTTT. It translates to CASSLVGAGKGPLHF.

V usage is TRBV11-2 and J usage is TRBJ2-1, with TRBD1 identical over 7 bases. V shed 4 bases and J 3 bases; nucleotides not matched to a gene: 9. Germline V gene data show CDR1 as SGHAT and CDR2 as FQNNGV. This CDR3 comprises 16 residues. The CDR3 nucleotides are TGTGCCAGCAGCTCGGACGGGCCAGGGGGCTACAATGAGCAGTTCTTC. This codes for CASSSDGPGGYNEQFF.

This clonotype was observed a few times. This sequence joins TRBV6-1 and TRBJ2-2; 10 nucleotides line up with TRBD2. Germline V lookup: CDR1 MNHNS, CDR2 SASEGT. The CDR3 is 15 amino acids. V was pared by 6 bases and J by 9 bases, with 10 bases of the junction left unmatched. As DNA, the CDR3 is TGTGCCAGCAGACCGGGACTAGCGACGTCCAGGGAGCTGTTTTTT. Translating it yields CASRPGLATSRELFF.

The chain joins TRBV9 to TRBJ2-2, with D possibly matching TRBD1 (5 bases). Germline loops: CDR1 SGDLS, CDR2 YYNGEE. The V and J ends lost 0 bases and 8 bases respectively, with 17 bases between them. CDR3 length: 16 amino acids. CDR3 in DNA: TGTGCCAGCAGCGTAGCTGACAGACCCTTGAAGGGGGAGCTGTTTTTT. It specifies CASSVADRPLKGELFF.

This clonotype was seen at least ten times. V is TRBV7-9 and J is TRBJ1-2; D is unclear. From germline, CDR1 is SEHNR and CDR2 FQNEAQ (reference sequence). V lost 3 bases to trimming and J lost 7 bases, with 6 bases between them. This CDR3 comprises 11 residues. CDR3 residues: CASSLGFGYTF. CDR3 nucleotide sequence: TGTGCCAGCAGCTTGGGGTTTGGCTACACCTTC. The whole variable domain, filled in from reference TRBV7-9 and TRBJ1-2, reads DTGVSQNPRHKITKRGQNVTFRCDPISEHNRLYWYRQTLGQGPEFLTYFQNEAQLEKSRLLSDRFSAERPKGSFSTLEIQRTEQGDSAMYLCASSLGFGYTFGSGTRLTVV.

The chain combines TRBV28 with TRBJ1-1; the match to TRBD1 covers 7 bases. Trimming cost V 4 bases and J 5 bases; bases outside gene matches: 10. The germline V gene encodes CDR1 MDHEN and CDR2 SYDVKM. The CDR3 sequence is 15 residues long. The CDR3 sequence: CASSSLNRGRTEAFF. The CDR3 bases are TGTGCCAGCAGTTCGTTAAACAGGGGTCGTACTGAAGCTTTCTTT.

Comments on this clonotype: A much larger clone sits a single nucleotide away, making a read error possible. The conserved closing phenylalanine or tryptophan is absent in this CDR3, likely reflecting a read error. The V call is TRBV20-1, the J call TRBJ1-6; tentative D call: TRBD1 (5 bases). CDR3 length: 14 residues. Between the trimmed V and J ends, which lost 2 bases and 10 bases, there was a span of 15 bases. Germline-derived CDR1 and CDR2 are DFQATT and SNEGSKA (reference sequence). DNA for the CDR3: TGCAGTGCTAGACCGGGACCCTCGGGATCACCCCTCCACCTT. Translating it yields CSARPGPSGSPLHL.

The chain links TRBV6-1 to TRBJ2-1; 9 bases map to TRBD1. V dropped 8 bases and J dropped 8; count of bases not matched to a gene: 13. This CDR3 is built from 15 residues. CDR1 is MNHNS and CDR2 is SASEGT in the germline V gene. The DNA for the CDR3 is TGTGCCAGCCGGAGAGGGGACAGGGTAACCGATGAGCAGTTCTTC. This sequence encodes CASRRGDRVTDEQFF.

The gene calls are TRBV15 and TRBJ1-3; D gene unclear. CDR1 is LNHNV, CDR2 YYDKDF, per germline (reference sequence). V was pared by 1 base and J by 1 base, with 8 bases between. The CDR3 covers 15 residues. The CDR3 reads CATSRVGTSGNTIYF. The CDR3 DNA reads TGTGCCACCAGCAGAGTTGGTACATCTGGAAACACCATATATTTT. The entire variable domain, with the rest obtained from reference TRBV15 and TRBJ1-3, is as follows: DAMVIQNPRYQVTQFGKPVTLSCSQTLNHNVMYWYQQKSSQAPKLLFHYYDKDFNNEADTPDNFQSRRPNTSFCFLDIRSPGLGDTAMYLCATSRVGTSGNTIYFGEGSWLTVV.